Each of the 28 T cell receptor beta chains below was sequenced from the same sample in a study of neoadjuvant nivolumab and ipilimumab in lung cancer. The table came from immunoSEQ multiplex PCR; TCRdb's copy has only in-frame clones and leaves some out. The data contain about 26,000 clones, 82% of them singletons. The material was tumor tissue, obtained after neoadjuvant nivolumab, alone or with ipilimumab, at or shortly before surgery. These receptors came from an adult with non-small cell lung cancer.

The genes are TRBV4-1 and TRBJ2-1; D is perhaps TRBD1 (6 bases). The CDR3 consists of 13 residues. V was trimmed by 3 bases and J by 6 bases, leaving 9 bases between them. Germline lookup yields CDR1 MGHRA and CDR2 YSYEKL. For the CDR3, the DNA is TGCGCCAGCAGCCAGGGACAACTCAATGAGCAGTTCTTC. Its protein product is CASSQGQLNEQFF.

This chain joins TRBV9 and TRBJ2-1, with 11 bases matching TRBD2. The germline V gene encodes CDR1 SGDLS and CDR2 YYNGEE. J lost 6 bases, V lost 4 bases, and 6 bases had no gene match. The CDR3 consists of 15 residues. In DNA, the CDR3 is TGTGCCAGCAGCACGGGACTAGCGGTCCTCAATGAGCAGTTCTTC. Amino acids: CASSTGLAVLNEQFF.

This clone has only one observation. The CDR3: CAISQGEGQETQYF. In DNA, the CDR3 is TGTGCCATCAGTCAGGGTGAGGGCCAAGAGACCCAGTACTTC. The chain employs TRBV10-3 and TRBJ2-5; TRBD1 or TRBD2 may be the D gene (5 bases each). With 5 bases removed from V and 1 base from J, the gap between germline ends came to 11 bases. The CDR3 runs 14 residues. Germline V gene sequence: CDR1 ENHRY, CDR2 SYGVKD.

The chain recombines TRBV19 with TRBJ1-2, with D perhaps matching TRBD1 (5 bases). Germline lookup yields CDR1 LNHDA and CDR2 SQIVND (reference sequence). The CDR3 is made up of 17 amino acids. The V end was cut by 8 bases, the J end by 4 bases, with 26 bases between. The CDR3 spells CASGKGTVDLLGYGYTF. CDR3 nucleotides: TGTGCCAGTGGAAAAGGGACGGTAGACCTTTTAGGCTATGGCTACACCTTC.

V and J are TRBV30 and TRBJ2-3; 9 nucleotides agree with TRBD2. The V gene's germline CDR1 is GTSNPN and CDR2 SVGIG (reference sequence). The CDR3 contains 14 residues. The ends lost 2 bases at V and 6 bases at J; junction bases unmatched: 6. CDR3 nucleotides: TGTGCCTGGAGTCTTCTAGCGGGAACGGATACGCAGTATTTT. Translated: CAWSLLAGTDTQYF.

The genes are TRBV7-2 and TRBJ2-7; 7 bases match TRBD1. The CDR3 runs 14 residues. Germline V CDR1 and CDR2: SGHTA, FQGNSA. With 5 bases clipped from V and 2 bases from J, the junction kept 6 bases outside the gene matches. CDR3 DNA sequence: TGTGCCAGCAGCCCCCGACAGGGCCCCTACGAGCAGTACTTC. Translation: CASSPRQGPYEQYF.

The chain combines TRBV6-1 with TRBJ2-1; 9 bases line up with TRBD2. The CDR3 runs 15 residues. The trim removed 8 bases at V and 0 bases at J, leaving 5 bases unmatched. Germline loops: CDR1 MNHNS, CDR2 SASEGT. Here the CDR3 reads CASRTSARSYNEQFF. As DNA, the CDR3 is TGTGCCAGCCGGACTAGCGCCCGCTCCTACAATGAGCAGTTCTTC.

This clone was counted a single time. The V and J genes are TRBV9 and TRBJ2-7; 9 bases are a match to TRBD1. This CDR3 comprises 14 residues. The germline CDR1 and CDR2 sequences are SGDLS and YYNGEE. Trimming removed 3 bases from V and 3 bases from J; junction bases left unmatched: 4. The CDR3 region is CASSAGTGNYEQYF. In nucleotides, the CDR3 is TGTGCCAGCAGCGCGGGGACAGGGAACTACGAGCAGTACTTC.

The gene calls are TRBV6-5 and TRBJ2-5; D not certain. The CDR3 loop spans 13 amino acids. V was pared by 6 bases and J by 5 bases, with 13 bases between. The germline V gene has CDR1 MNHEY and CDR2 SVGAGI. The chain's CDR3 is CASRLTQTETQYF. The CDR3 DNA reads as TGTGCCAGCAGGCTCACACAGACTGAGACCCAGTACTTC.

This clone appeared a few times. The chain recombines TRBV6-5 with TRBJ1-1; 9 bases map to TRBD1. Losses at the gene ends were 2 bases for V and 6 bases for J; bases not matched to a gene: 7. The CDR3 is 15 residues long. Germline assignment: CDR1 MNHEY and CDR2 SVGAGI. The CDR3 DNA is TGTGCCAGCAGTTACCCGGGACAGGGTACCGCTGAAGCTTTCTTT. The encoded protein is CASSYPGQGTAEAFF.

The chain links TRBV7-9 to TRBJ2-1, with 11 bases lining up with TRBD2. Trimming removed 1 base from V and 5 bases from J; junction bases left unmatched: 10. Germline assignment: CDR1 SEHNR and CDR2 FQNEAQ (reference sequence). The CDR3 consists of 18 residues. This CDR3 reads CASSLVPRLAGSHNEQFF. DNA of the CDR3: TGTGCCAGCAGCTTAGTCCCCCGACTAGCGGGATCTCACAATGAGCAGTTCTTC.

The rearrangement uses TRBV29-1 and TRBJ2-1; TRBD1 agrees at 8 bases. This CDR3 is built from 16 residues. The trim removed 2 bases at V and 6 bases at J, leaving 12 bases unmatched. Germline V lookup: CDR1 SQVTM, CDR2 ANQGSEA. CDR3 region: CSVESYPGQVVNEQFF. The CDR3 nucleotides are TGCAGCGTTGAATCCTACCCGGGACAGGTCGTCAATGAGCAGTTCTTC.

The V gene is TRBV6-5, the J gene TRBJ2-1, with TRBD1 matching 9 bases. From germline, CDR1 is MNHEY and CDR2 SVGAGI. With V trimmed by 6 bases and J by 14 bases, 5 bases remained unmatched. The CDR3 is 11 residues long. The CDR3 DNA reads TGTGCCAGCAGAACGGACAGGGGAGAGTTCTTC. Amino acids: CASRTDRGEFF.

DNA for the CDR3: TGTGCCAGCAGCTTCGGCGGCACAGATACGCAGTATTTT. Translating it yields CASSFGGTDTQYF. V and J are TRBV5-6 and TRBJ2-3; D is undetermined. The V end lost 2 bases, the J end lost 1 base, and 5 bases lay between the germline ends. Germline V gene lookup returns CDR1 SGHDT and CDR2 YYEEEE. The CDR3 is made up of 13 amino acids.

The rearrangement links TRBV5-1 to TRBJ2-5; unclear D gene. Germline CDR1 is SGHRS and CDR2 is YFSETQ. Trimming pared 4 bases from V and 2 bases from J, leaving 12 bases between. This CDR3 is built from 14 residues. For the CDR3, the DNA is TGCGCCAGCAGCCTTCCTCCCCCACAAGAGACCCAGTACTTC. Its translation: CASSLPPPQETQYF.

The genes are TRBV6-1 and TRBJ2-1; D remains unclear. Germline V gene data show CDR1 as MNHNS and CDR2 as SASEGT. The CDR3 consists of 11 residues. V lost 7 bases to trimming and J lost 12 bases, with 13 bases between them. The CDR3 spells CASTPARRQFF. Written as DNA, the CDR3 is TGTGCCAGCACGCCCGCCCGGAGGCAGTTCTTC.

This clone was observed once. The J gene is TRBJ1-4, the V gene TRBV6-5, with 7 bases that match TRBD1. Germline trimming cut 10 bases from V and 5 bases from J; bases unmatched to any gene: 7. Germline loops: CDR1 MNHEY, CDR2 SVGAGI. The CDR3 is 13 residues long. CDR3 in DNA: TGTGCCACCCGGGACAGAAAAAATGAAAAACTGTTTTTT. Translation: CATRDRKNEKLFF.

The V and J genes are TRBV6-1 and TRBJ2-1; D is unclear. This CDR3 region has 14 residues. V was trimmed by 1 base and J by 2 bases, leaving 6 bases between them. The germline V gene has CDR1 MNHNS and CDR2 SASEGT. The CDR3: CASSEGVAYNEQFF. DNA of the CDR3: TGTGCCAGCAGTGAAGGGGTAGCCTACAATGAGCAGTTCTTC.

The rearrangement links TRBV18 to TRBJ2-7, with no clear D. V was trimmed by 2 bases and J by 3 bases, leaving 8 bases between them. The length of the CDR3 is 13 residues. Germline lookup yields CDR1 KGHSH and CDR2 LQKENI. In DNA form, the CDR3 reads TGTGCCAGCTCACCATCTACCAGCTACGAGCAGTACTTC. The encoded protein is CASSPSTSYEQYF.

The rearrangement uses TRBV7-2 and TRBJ1-1; weak D call: TRBD1 (5 bases). Germline V CDR1 and CDR2: SGHTA, FQGNSA. This CDR3 region has 14 residues. Trimming shortened V by 3 bases and J by 0 bases, and 8 bases separated the two germline ends. DNA of the CDR3: TGTGCCAGCAGCTTGGGACCTTTGAACACTGAAGCTTTCTTT. Its protein product is CASSLGPLNTEAFF.

This clone has just a few counts. The rearrangement uses TRBV7-8 and TRBJ2-7, with 9 bases identical to TRBD1. The germline V gene encodes CDR1 SGHVS and CDR2 FQNEAQ. The CDR3 length is 16 residues. V lost 4 bases and J lost 1; bases outside the gene matches: 8. CDR3 residues: CASSSGRQGVSYEQYF. The CDR3 region has the DNA TGTGCCAGCAGCTCGGGCAGACAGGGGGTTTCCTACGAGCAGTACTTC.

Points on this clone: Other nucleotide sequences from this sample produce the same CDR3. The J gene is TRBJ2-7, the V gene TRBV25-1; no reliable D call. The CDR3 runs to 11 residues. V shed 4 bases and J shed 4 bases, with 5 bases lying between them. Germline CDR1 reads MGHDK; CDR2 reads SYGVNS. The CDR3 reads CASSATYEQYF. Here the CDR3 DNA reads TGTGCCAGCAGTGCTACTTACGAGCAGTACTTC.

V usage is TRBV7-9 and J usage is TRBJ1-3; perhaps TRBD1 as D (6 bases). The CDR3 runs to 15 residues. V was pared by 5 bases and J by 3 bases, with 14 bases between. The germline gives CDR1 SEHNR, CDR2 FQNEAQ (reference sequence). CDR3 loop: CASSPVGGSGNTIYF. The CDR3 DNA reads TGTGCCAGCAGCCCAGTAGGGGGAAGTGGAAACACCATATATTTT.

The V gene is TRBV5-1, the J gene TRBJ2-3; D is unclear. V gave up 0 bases and J gave up 1 base, with 9 bases separating them. Germline assignment: CDR1 SGHRS and CDR2 YFSETQ. This CDR3 comprises 15 residues. CDR3 coding DNA: TGCGCCAGCAGCTTGGAGCTAGGCCGCACAGATACGCAGTATTTT. This gives the protein CASSLELGRTDTQYF.

This chain connects TRBV7-9 to TRBJ2-7; 7 bases are shared with TRBD1. The CDR3 is 14 amino acids. Looked up from germline, CDR1 is SEHNR and CDR2 is FQNEAQ (reference sequence). Trimming cost V 4 bases and J 2 bases; bases outside gene matches: 5. The CDR3 coding sequence is TGTGCCAGCAGCTCAAGGGACAGAACCTACGAGCAGTACTTC. Amino acids: CASSSRDRTYEQYF.

The V gene is TRBV5-4, the J gene TRBJ2-3; TRBD2 matches at 10 bases. The CDR3 is 17 amino acids. V lost 2 bases, J lost 0 bases, and 6 bases stayed unmatched. Per the germline V gene, CDR1 is SGHNT and CDR2 is YYREEE (reference sequence). For the CDR3, the DNA is TGTGCCAGCAGCTTCTCTAGCGGGGGACGCAGCACAGATACGCAGTATTTT. It codes for CASSFSSGGRSTDTQYF.

This sequence joins TRBV5-1 and TRBJ2-7, with TRBD2 matching over 9 bases. After removal of 5 bases from V and 7 bases from J, the junction contained 10 bases not matched to a gene. The CDR3 length is 14 residues. From germline, CDR1 is SGHRS and CDR2 YFSETQ. This CDR3 is CASSSEGGRDEQYF. The CDR3 nucleotides read TGCGCCAGCAGTTCCGAAGGCGGGAGGGATGAGCAGTACTTC.

The chain links TRBV29-1 to TRBJ2-7, with D perhaps TRBD1 or TRBD2 (5 bases each). Germline V gives CDR1 SQVTM, CDR2 ANQGSEA. The CDR3 runs 11 residues. The V end lost 7 bases, the J end lost 6 bases, and 13 bases lay between the germline ends. DNA for the CDR3: TGCAGCGGGGGGAGCGGATCCGAGCAGTACTTC. Its translation: CSGGSGSEQYF.